This is a list of T cell receptor beta chains from one sample in a study of vaccination effects on CD4 cells after COVID-19. The data were produced by immunoSEQ multiplex PCR, yet TCRdb's version contains in-frame clones alone and is incomplete. The sample has roughly 50,000 clones; 80% to 85% are singletons. These receptors have no known antigen. Sample: CD4+ T cells from PBMCs cultured with HCoV-229E spike peptides, taken before COVID-19 vaccination. The receptors were sampled from a human donor who received a COVID-19 vaccine. Each CDR3 is given with its conserved first and last residue. D genes are given only for firm matches. Clone size is shown for a subset of rows, as once, few, many or a class of expanded clone.

>NA|NA|TRBV9|TRBJ1-2
TGTGCCAGCAGCGTAAGCCTGGGACGCGAGATCTATGGCTACACCTTC
CASSVSLGREIYGYTF
>once|NA|TRBV24-1|TRBJ2-1
TGTGCCACCAGTGAACGGGGCCAGTTTTACAATGAGCAGTTCTTC
CATSERGQFYNEQFF
>NA|NA|TRBV7-2|TRBJ1-1
TGTGCCAGCAGCCCGAGTGTTGCTTTGCAGGGCACTGAAGCTTTCTTT
CASSPSVALQGTEAFF
>once|NA|TRBV4-3|TRBJ2-1
TGCGCCAGCAGCCAAGCCGGACGAGATGAGCAGTTCTTC
CASSQAGRDEQFF
>once|NA|TRBV5-1|TRBJ2-5
TGCGCCAGCGCCGAGGTTGGGGCGCGCGGGACCCAGTACTTC
CASAEVGARGTQYF
>NA|NA|TRBV6-6|TRBJ1-1
TGTGCCAGCATTCGGGGGCGCGACACTGAAGCTTTCTTT
CASIRGRDTEAFF
>NA|TRBD2|TRBV7-2|TRBJ2-5
TGTGCCAGCAGCTTAGGGCGACTAGCGGGGGGAGAGACCCAGTACTTC
CASSLGRLAGGETQYF
>NA|NA|TRBV18|TRBJ2-2
TGTGCCAGCTCACCCCGGGGAGACACCGGGGAGCTGTTTTTT
CASSPRGDTGELFF
>NA|NA|TRBV6-4|TRBJ2-3
TGTGCCAGCAGTGAGCGACAGTCCACAGATACGCAGTATTTT
CASSERQSTDTQYF
>NA|NA|TRBV18|TRBJ1-4
TGTGCCAGCTCACCATTCCGACAGGCCAATGAAAAACTGTTTTTT
CASSPFRQANEKLFF
>NA|TRBD1|TRBV4-1|TRBJ2-5
TGCGCCAGCAGCCGAAACAGGGGCCCAGAGACCCAGTACTTC
CASSRNRGPETQYF
>NA|NA|TRBV18|TRBJ2-1
TGTGCCAGCTCTGGTACAGCGGATGCGTACAATGAGCAGTTCTTC
CASSGTADAYNEQFF
>NA|NA|TRBV11-3|TRBJ2-3
TGTGCCAGCAGCTTGTCGAGGGTGGCAGATACGCAGTATTTT
CASSLSRVADTQYF
>NA|TRBD2|TRBV15|TRBJ2-5
TGTGCCACCAGCAGGGACGTGGGGGAGGGCGAGACCCAGTACTTC
CATSRDVGEGETQYF
>NA|NA|TRBV2|TRBJ2-3
TGTGCCAGCAGTTTCCCTACAGGGACCCGCACAGATACGCAGTATTTT
CASSFPTGTRTDTQYF
>NA|NA|TRBV7-3|TRBJ2-1
TGTGCCAGCAGCCTAGGACACGGGAACAATGAGCAGTTCTTC
CASSLGHGNNEQFF
>NA|NA|TRBV27|TRBJ2-3
TGTGCCAGCAGTTTATCCCGGACAGATACGCAGTATTTT
CASSLSRTDTQYF